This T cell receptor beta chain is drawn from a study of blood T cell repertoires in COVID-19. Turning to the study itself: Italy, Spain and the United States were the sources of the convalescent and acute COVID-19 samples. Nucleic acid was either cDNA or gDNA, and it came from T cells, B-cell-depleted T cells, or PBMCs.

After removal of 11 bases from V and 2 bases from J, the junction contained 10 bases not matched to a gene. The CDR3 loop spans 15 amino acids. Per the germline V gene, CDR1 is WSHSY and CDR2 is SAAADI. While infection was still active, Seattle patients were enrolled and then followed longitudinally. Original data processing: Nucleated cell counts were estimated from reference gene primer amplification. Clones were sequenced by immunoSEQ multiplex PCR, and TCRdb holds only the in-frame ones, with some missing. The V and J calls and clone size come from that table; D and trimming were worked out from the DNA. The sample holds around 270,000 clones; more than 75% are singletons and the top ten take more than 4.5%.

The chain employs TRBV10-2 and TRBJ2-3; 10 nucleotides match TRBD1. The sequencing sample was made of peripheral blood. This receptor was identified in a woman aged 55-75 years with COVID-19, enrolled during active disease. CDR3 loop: CASQDRGIPTDTQYF. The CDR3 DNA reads TGCGCCTCCCAGGACAGGGGGATCCCCACAGATACGCAGTATTTT.